This entry concerns a single TCR beta chain. The data derive from a study of blood T cell repertoires in COVID-19. Generated by immunoSEQ multiplex PCR, the TCRdb table keeps only in-frame clones and is missing some. The sample has 140,000 to 150,000 clones; around four fifths are singletons. V was cut by 6 bases and J by 0 bases, with 6 bases left in between. CDR3 size: 12 residues. Germline V gene sequence: CDR1 SNHLY, CDR2 FYNNEI. This rearrangement joins TRBV2 to TRBJ2-7; D is unclear. Sequencing used peripheral blood. This clonotype was sampled from a human donor in a cohort sampled during active COVID-19. CDR3 nucleotides: TGTGCCAGCAGCAAGCCCTCCTACGAGCAGTACTTC. Translating gives CASSKPSYEQYF.